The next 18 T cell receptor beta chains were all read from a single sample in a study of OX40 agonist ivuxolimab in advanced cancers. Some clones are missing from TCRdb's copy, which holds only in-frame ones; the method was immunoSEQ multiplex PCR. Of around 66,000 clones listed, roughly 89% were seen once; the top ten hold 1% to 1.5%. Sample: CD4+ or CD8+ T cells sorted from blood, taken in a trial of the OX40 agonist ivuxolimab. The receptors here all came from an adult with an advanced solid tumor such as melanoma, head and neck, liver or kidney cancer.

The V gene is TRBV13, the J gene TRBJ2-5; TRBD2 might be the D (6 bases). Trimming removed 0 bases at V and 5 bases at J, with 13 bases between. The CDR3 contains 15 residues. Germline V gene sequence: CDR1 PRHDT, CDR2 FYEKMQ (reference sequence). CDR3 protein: CASSLGRAGRETQYF. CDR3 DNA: TGTGCCAGCAGCTTAGGCCGTGCAGGGAGGGAGACCCAGTACTTC.

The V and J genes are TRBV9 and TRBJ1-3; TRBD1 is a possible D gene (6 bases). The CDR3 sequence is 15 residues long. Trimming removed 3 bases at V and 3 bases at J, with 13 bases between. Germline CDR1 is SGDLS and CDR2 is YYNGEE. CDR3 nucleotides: TGTGCCAGCAGCGCCCTGACAGGACATGGAAACACCATATATTTT. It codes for CASSALTGHGNTIYF.

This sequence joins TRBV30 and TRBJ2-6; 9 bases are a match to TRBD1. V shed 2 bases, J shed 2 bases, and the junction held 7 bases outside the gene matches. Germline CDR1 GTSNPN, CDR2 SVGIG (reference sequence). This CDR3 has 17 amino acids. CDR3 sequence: CAWSLDTGGTGANVLTF. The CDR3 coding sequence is TGTGCCTGGAGTCTCGACACAGGGGGCACTGGGGCCAACGTCCTGACTTTC.

The CDR3 DNA reads TGTGCCAGCAGCTTAGGGGATACGCAGTATTTT. Translating it yields CASSLGDTQYF. This sequence joins TRBV5-8 and TRBJ2-3; D gene unclear. Deletions cut 2 bases from V and 6 bases from J, with 4 bases between. The CDR3 totals 11 residues. CDR1 is SGHTS, CDR2 YDEGEE, per germline. Combining the CDR3 with reference TRBV5-8 and TRBJ2-3 gives the whole variable domain EAGVTQSPTHLIKTRGQQATLRCSPISGHTSVYWYQQALGLGLQFLLWYDEGEERNRGNFPPRFSGRQFPNYSSELNVNALELEDSALYLCASSLGDTQYFGPGTRLTVL.

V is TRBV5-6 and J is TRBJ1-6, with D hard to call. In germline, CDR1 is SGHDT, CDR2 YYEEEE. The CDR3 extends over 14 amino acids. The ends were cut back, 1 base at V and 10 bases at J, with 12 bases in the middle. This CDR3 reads CASSLIGSGSPLHF. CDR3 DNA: TGTGCCAGCAGCTTGATAGGGTCGGGATCACCCCTCCACTTT. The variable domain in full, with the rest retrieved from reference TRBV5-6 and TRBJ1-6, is DAGVTQSPTHLIKTRGQQVTLRCSPKSGHDTVSWYQQALGQGPQFIFQYYEEEERQRGNFPDRFSGHQFPNYSSELNVNALLLGDSALYLCASSLIGSGSPLHFGNGTRLTVT.

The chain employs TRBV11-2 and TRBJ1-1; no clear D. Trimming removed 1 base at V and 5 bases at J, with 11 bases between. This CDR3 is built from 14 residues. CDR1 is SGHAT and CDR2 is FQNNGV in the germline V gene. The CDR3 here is CASSLGDQRTEAFF. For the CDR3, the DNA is TGTGCCAGCAGCTTAGGAGACCAGCGGACTGAAGCTTTCTTT.

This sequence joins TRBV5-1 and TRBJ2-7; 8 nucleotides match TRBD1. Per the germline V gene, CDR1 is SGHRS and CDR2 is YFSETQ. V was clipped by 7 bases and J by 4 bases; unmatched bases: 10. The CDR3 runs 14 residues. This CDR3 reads CASGKGQGAYEQYF. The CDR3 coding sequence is TGCGCCAGCGGAAAAGGCCAGGGGGCGTACGAGCAGTACTTC.

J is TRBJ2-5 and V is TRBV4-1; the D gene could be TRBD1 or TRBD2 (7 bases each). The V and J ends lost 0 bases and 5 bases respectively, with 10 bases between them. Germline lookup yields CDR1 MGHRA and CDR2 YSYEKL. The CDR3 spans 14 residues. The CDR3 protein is CASSQDQGGETQYF. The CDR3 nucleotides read TGCGCCAGCAGCCAAGACCAGGGGGGGGAGACCCAGTACTTC.

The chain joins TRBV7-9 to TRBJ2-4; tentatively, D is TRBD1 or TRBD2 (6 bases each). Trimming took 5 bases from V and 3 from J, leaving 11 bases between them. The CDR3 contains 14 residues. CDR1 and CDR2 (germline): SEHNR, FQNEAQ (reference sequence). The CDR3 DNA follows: TGTGCCAGCAGCCCGGGGGCGGGCAAAAACATTCAGTACTTC. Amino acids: CASSPGAGKNIQYF.

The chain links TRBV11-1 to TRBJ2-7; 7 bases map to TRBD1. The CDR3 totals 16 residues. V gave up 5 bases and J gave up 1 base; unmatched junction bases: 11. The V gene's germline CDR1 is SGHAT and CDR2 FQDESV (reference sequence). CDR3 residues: CASSISQGFGSYEQYF. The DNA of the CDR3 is TGTGCCAGCAGCATTTCACAGGGGTTTGGTTCCTACGAGCAGTACTTC.

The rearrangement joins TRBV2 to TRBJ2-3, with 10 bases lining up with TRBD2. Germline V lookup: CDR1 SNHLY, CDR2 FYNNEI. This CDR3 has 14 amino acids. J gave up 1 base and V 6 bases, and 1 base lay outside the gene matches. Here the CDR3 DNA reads TGTGCCAGCAGCGGGACTAGCGGCACAGATACGCAGTATTTT. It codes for CASSGTSGTDTQYF.

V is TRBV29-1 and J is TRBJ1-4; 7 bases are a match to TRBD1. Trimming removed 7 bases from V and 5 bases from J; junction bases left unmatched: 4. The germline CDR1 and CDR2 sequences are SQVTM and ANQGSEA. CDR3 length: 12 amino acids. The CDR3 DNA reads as TGCAGCGCCCAGACAGGGAATGAAAAACTGTTTTTT. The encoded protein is CSAQTGNEKLFF.

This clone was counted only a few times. The CDR3 nucleotides read TGTGCCAGCAGAGGGGGAGCGGGAGGCTCCTACAATGAGCAGTTCTTC. Residues: CASRGGAGGSYNEQFF. The rearrangement uses TRBV7-9 and TRBJ2-1; 9 bases agree with TRBD2. Per germline, CDR1 SEHNR and CDR2 FQNEAQ (reference sequence). CDR3 length equals 16 residues. Trimming removed 6 bases from V and 0 bases from J; junction bases left unmatched: 6.

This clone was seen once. CDR3: CASSLGLRAPGGEQYF. The DNA for the CDR3 is TGTGCCAGCAGCTTAGGCTTGCGGGCGCCGGGCGGAGAGCAGTACTTC. The V and J genes are TRBV11-2 and TRBJ2-7; D may be TRBD2 (5 bases). The length of the CDR3 is 16 residues. Trimming took off 1 base at V and 7 bases at J, with 20 bases between the two ends. Looked up from germline, CDR1 is SGHAT and CDR2 is FQNNGV.

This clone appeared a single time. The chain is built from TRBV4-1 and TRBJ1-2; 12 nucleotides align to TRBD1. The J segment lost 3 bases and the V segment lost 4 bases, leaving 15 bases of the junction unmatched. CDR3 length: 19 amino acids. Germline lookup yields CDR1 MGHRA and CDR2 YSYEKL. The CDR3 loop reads CASSPTTGTGGLFDYGYTF. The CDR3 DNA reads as TGCGCCAGCAGCCCGACGACCGGGACAGGGGGCTTATTTGACTATGGCTACACCTTC.

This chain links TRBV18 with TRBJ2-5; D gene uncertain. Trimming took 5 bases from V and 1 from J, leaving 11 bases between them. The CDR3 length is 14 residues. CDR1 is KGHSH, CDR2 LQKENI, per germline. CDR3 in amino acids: CASSTAALQETQYF. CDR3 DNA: TGTGCCAGCTCAACAGCCGCCCTCCAAGAGACCCAGTACTTC.

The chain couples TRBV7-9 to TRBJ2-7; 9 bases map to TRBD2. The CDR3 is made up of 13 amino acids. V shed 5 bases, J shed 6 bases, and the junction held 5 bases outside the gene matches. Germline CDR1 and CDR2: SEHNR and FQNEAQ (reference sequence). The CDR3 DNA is TGTGCCAGCAGCGTTAGCGGGAGCCGCGAGCAGTACTTC. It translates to CASSVSGSREQYF.

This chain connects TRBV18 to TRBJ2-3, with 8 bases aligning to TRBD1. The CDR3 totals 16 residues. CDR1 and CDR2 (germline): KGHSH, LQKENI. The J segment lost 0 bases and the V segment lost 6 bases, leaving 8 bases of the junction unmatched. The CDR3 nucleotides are TGTGCCAGCTCCGGAGACCGGGACAGGAGCACAGATACGCAGTATTTT. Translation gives CASSGDRDRSTDTQYF.